Following are 10 T cell receptor beta chains from one sample sequenced in a study of a mutant IDH1 vaccine in newly diagnosed glioma. Time point: week 35, safety follow-up. A single vaccine dose contained 300 ug of mutant IDH1 20-mer peptide, and topical imiquimod was used with it. Assay used: immunoSEQ multiplex PCR; TCRdb lists only in-frame clones, some missing. The profile covers around 30,000 clones, with roughly 80% appearing a single time and approximately 6.9% taken by the ten largest. Their specific antigens are unknown. The specimen comprised PBMCs, sampled from a glioma patient whose treatment included an IDH1 peptide vaccine. These receptors originate from a woman aged 18-30 years with glioma.

CDR3 coding DNA: TGTGCCATCAGGGCCGGACAGGACGGCACTGAAGCTTTCTTT. Its translation is CAIRAGQDGTEAFF. The genes are TRBV10-3 and TRBJ1-1, with 7 bases that match TRBD1. The CDR3 loop spans 14 amino acids. Germline assignment: CDR1 ENHRY and CDR2 SYGVKD. V shed 6 bases, J shed 4 bases, and the junction held 8 bases outside the gene matches.

The genes are TRBV9 and TRBJ2-3; TRBD2 matches at 7 bases. The length of the CDR3 is 15 residues. Per germline, CDR1 SGDLS and CDR2 YYNGEE. The V and J ends lost 0 bases and 1 base, in that order; junction bases with no gene match: 2. The CDR3 nucleotides read TGTGCCAGCAGCGTAGGTACTAGCGGCACAGATACGCAGTATTTT. This codes for CASSVGTSGTDTQYF. Supplemented by reference TRBV9 and TRBJ2-3, the full variable domain reads DSGVTQTPKHLITATGQRVTLRCSPRSGDLSVYWYQQSLDQGLQFLIQYYNGEERAKGNILERFSAQQFPDLHSELNLSSLELGDSALYFCASSVGTSGTDTQYFGPGTRLTVL.

The chain couples TRBV13 to TRBJ1-2; D remains unclear. Germline CDR1 PRHDT, CDR2 FYEKMQ (reference sequence). V was trimmed by 4 bases and J by 7 bases, leaving 7 bases between them. This CDR3 is 11 amino acids long. CDR3 sequence (DNA): TGTGCCAGCAGCTGGGGTGGTGGCTACACCTTC. Its protein is CASSWGGGYTF.

This sequence joins TRBV6-1 and TRBJ1-1; D possibly corresponds to TRBD1 (5 bases). CDR3 length: 14 residues. The V gene lost 6 bases and the J gene lost 7 bases, with 18 bases spanning the gap. Germline CDR1 and CDR2: MNHNS and SASEGT. The CDR3 sequence is CASRQGDLLVEAFF. As DNA, the CDR3 is TGTGCCAGCAGGCAGGGTGACCTACTCGTTGAAGCTTTCTTT.

J is TRBJ1-2 and V is TRBV7-9; 9 nucleotides match TRBD1. The CDR3 has 14 residues. Germline V gives CDR1 SEHNR, CDR2 FQNEAQ (reference sequence). Losses at the gene ends were 1 base for V and 6 bases for J; bases not matched to a gene: 3. CDR3 in amino acids: CASSLGDRVDGYTF. CDR3 nucleotides: TGTGCCAGCAGCTTAGGGGACAGGGTGGATGGCTACACCTTC.

The chain has TRBV2 and TRBJ2-5, with a possible D match to TRBD2 (6 bases). The CDR3 runs 15 residues. Germline values: CDR1 SNHLY, CDR2 FYNNEI. The ends were cut back, 1 base at V and 2 bases at J, with 11 bases in the middle. CDR3 sequence: CASSEGGLTQETQYF. In DNA form, the CDR3 reads TGTGCCAGCAGTGAAGGGGGACTTACGCAAGAGACCCAGTACTTC.

CDR3 protein: CAWSVGGAGGYTF. CDR3 sequence (DNA): TGTGCCTGGAGTGTTGGAGGGGCAGGCGGCTACACCTTC. The gene calls are TRBV30 and TRBJ1-2; possible D gene TRBD1, 5 bases. V was trimmed by 0 bases and J by 8 bases, leaving 13 bases between them. Germline values: CDR1 GTSNPN, CDR2 SVGIG (reference sequence). This CDR3 is 13 amino acids long.

The J gene is TRBJ2-7, the V gene TRBV6-5, with D maybe TRBD1 (6 bases). V was trimmed by 0 bases and J by 4 bases, leaving 10 bases between them. The CDR3 length is 14 residues. The germline gives CDR1 MNHEY, CDR2 SVGAGI. CDR3 coding DNA: TGTGCCAGCAGTTACTCGGGACAAGTTTACGAGCAGTACTTC. Translation gives CASSYSGQVYEQYF.

In this sample, this clone is medium-sized (0.01 to 0.1%). V usage is TRBV9 and J usage is TRBJ2-5, with D possibly TRBD2 on 6 matching bases. The CDR3 spans 14 residues. The germline V and J ends were trimmed by 0 bases and 4 bases, with 10 bases remaining between them. Germline CDR1 and CDR2: SGDLS and YYNGEE. The CDR3 DNA follows: TGTGCCAGCAGCGTAGACGGGGGAGGAGAGACCCAGTACTTC. It is translated as CASSVDGGGETQYF. Combining the CDR3 with reference TRBV9 and TRBJ2-5 gives the whole variable domain DSGVTQTPKHLITATGQRVTLRCSPRSGDLSVYWYQQSLDQGLQFLIQYYNGEERAKGNILERFSAQQFPDLHSELNLSSLELGDSALYFCASSVDGGGETQYFGPGTRLLVL.

This sequence joins TRBV7-2 and TRBJ2-2; tentative D call: TRBD1 (5 bases). The CDR3 is 16 residues long. Germline loops: CDR1 SGHTA, CDR2 FQGNSA. V lost 2 bases and J 0 bases, leaving 10 bases between the germline ends. The CDR3 nucleotides are TGTGCCAGCAGCTTAAATCCAGGGACGAACACCGGGGAGCTGTTTTTT. Protein sequence: CASSLNPGTNTGELFF.